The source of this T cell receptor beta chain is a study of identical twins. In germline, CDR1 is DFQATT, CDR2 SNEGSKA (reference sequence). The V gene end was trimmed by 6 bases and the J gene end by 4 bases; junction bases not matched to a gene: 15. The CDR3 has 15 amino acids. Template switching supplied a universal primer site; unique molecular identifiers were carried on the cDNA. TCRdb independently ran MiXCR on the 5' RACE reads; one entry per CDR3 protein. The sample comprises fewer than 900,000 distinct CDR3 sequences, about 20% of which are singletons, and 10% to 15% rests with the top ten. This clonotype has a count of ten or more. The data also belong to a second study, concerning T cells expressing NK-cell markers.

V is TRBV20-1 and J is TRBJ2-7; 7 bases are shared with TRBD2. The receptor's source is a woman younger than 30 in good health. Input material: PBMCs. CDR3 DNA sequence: TGCAGTGCCTTGGGCCCCAGCGGGAAAACTTACGAGCAGTACTTC. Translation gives CSALGPSGKTYEQYF.